This TCR beta chain was sequenced for a study of blood T cell repertoires in COVID-19 (dated by TCRdb to 2020 to 2022). For the study in its entirety: Samples from collaborators originated in the United States, Italy and Spain and spanned both the acute and convalescent phases of COVID-19. The prospective study material was composed of cDNA or gDNA derived from T cells, B-cell-depleted T cells, or PBMCs. The sample metadata nearly always contained a de-identified subject ID, COVID-19 status, age in years and sex. The samples were drawn from the first 160 participants of the ongoing ImmuneRACE study and from 1,254 subjects provided by 6 global collaborators. Where available, HLA class I and class II types were obtained from metadata supplied by the sample provider rather than from assay-based typing. The dataset comprised deeply sampled blood TCRbeta repertoires from subjects exposed to, actively infected with, or recovered from COVID-19. A freely available public database, intended as a resource for researchers studying the immune response to SARS-CoV-2, is where the repertoires were released.

Reading from cysteine to phenylalanine, the CDR3 counts 16 amino acids. Only the CDR3 region is kept as DNA, spanning 48 bases read in frame from base 1. CDR1 and CDR2 were assigned from the germline V gene (reference sequence) as MNHNY and SVGAGI. Ends trimmed: V by 2 bases, J by 10 bases; bases unmatched to a gene: 13. TCRbeta CDR3 regions were amplified from genomic DNA by means of the immunoSEQ Assay, a bias-controlled multiplex PCR. Turning to the authors' computational methods: Nucleated cell counts per sample were estimated from amplification of reference gene primers within the assay. Sequence reads were collapsed and filtered to measure the absolute abundance of every unique TCRbeta CDR3 rearrangement. For each sample, productive Simpson clonality was calculated as the square root of Simpson's diversity index over productive rearrangements. This immuneACCESS table, as held by TCRdb, lists in-frame sequences with V and J called but not all clones. Of the missing ones, under half trace to an unresolved V gene in checked studies; the others have no known cause. The D gene and trimming were derived from the DNA, and the V and J assignments and clone size from that table. For this sample the table gives about 130,000 clones, of which approximately 85% were detected only once. Jointly, the top ten make up 5% to 8% of the sample.

Turning to this clone: Its binding antigen is unknown. Per-base quality was not reported, and no clone a single base away is much larger than it.

Each collaborating institution followed its own protocols to collect whole blood in K2EDTA tubes. Collaborator samples were shipped for TCRbeta analysis as frozen whole blood, isolated PBMCs, or DNA extracted from either sample type. The paper's findings and limits, for the study overall: How much clinical and demographic metadata was included differed by source and by participant, and the metadata was provided uncurated.

Sequenced input: peripheral blood. The sequence was collected from a man older than 75 with active or convalescent COVID-19. The chain is assembled from TRBV6-6 and TRBJ2-1; 8 of the junction bases match TRBD2. The base sequence is TGTGCCAGCAGTTACCTGAGCGGGGGCCAATCAAACGAGCAGTTCTTC. It translates to CASSYLSGGQSNEQFF.